This T cell receptor (beta chain) derives from a study of blood T cell repertoires in COVID-19. As for the study in general: Whether acute or convalescent, the COVID-19 samples came from the United States, Italy and Spain.

The ends were cut back, 6 bases at V and 0 bases at J, with 5 bases in the middle. Germline assignment: CDR1 DFQATT and CDR2 SNEGSKA (reference sequence). This CDR3 has 11 residues. In the authors' methods: Scientists estimated how many nucleated cells there were by amplifying reference gene primers. Here immunoSEQ multiplex PCR was the method, and the copy in TCRdb shows in-frame clones only, minus some. That table furnishes V, J and clone size, whereas the DNA furnished D and trimming. The sample consists of around 150,000 clones, 81% of them appearing once. The sequencing sample was made of peripheral blood. The sequence was collected from a woman in her fifties or sixties with active or convalescent COVID-19. This chain links TRBV20-1 with TRBJ1-1; D remains unclear. The DNA for the CDR3 is TGCAGTGCGTTCATGAACACTGAAGCTTTCTTT. Residues: CSAFMNTEAFF.